The clone carrying this TCR beta chain showed up many times. Its target is not known. These data originate in a study of Graves' ophthalmopathy and Graves' hyperthyroidism. Amplifying from RNA transcripts, the study obtained TCR beta CDR3 regions. The workflow started with a first-round RT-PCR run with HTBI primers and then moved on to a second-round multiplex PCR. In TCRdb, the multiplex PCR reads were re-called with MiXCR into one record per CDR3 protein. The sample shows roughly 170,000 distinct CDR3 sequences, around 40% of them seen only once. Findings and limits, study-wide: Among thyroid clonotypes expanded above 0.001 frequency, most also appeared in blood.

Where ophthalmopathy was present, donors had moderate-to-severe activity, CAS ≥3, NOSPECS ≥4 and duration under 3 months. Fresh peripheral blood (around 10 ml) yielded the PBMCs. Trimming removed 2 bases at V and 1 base at J, with 5 bases between. This CDR3 is built from 13 residues. Sequencing input: peripheral blood. The gene calls are TRBV12-3 or TRBV12-4 and TRBJ1-1; D remains ambiguous. The source is a man younger than 40 with Graves' ophthalmopathy. CDR3 protein: CASSLNRNTEAFF. The CDR3 DNA follows: TGTGCCAGCAGTTTAAACAGGAACACTGAAGCTTTCTTT.